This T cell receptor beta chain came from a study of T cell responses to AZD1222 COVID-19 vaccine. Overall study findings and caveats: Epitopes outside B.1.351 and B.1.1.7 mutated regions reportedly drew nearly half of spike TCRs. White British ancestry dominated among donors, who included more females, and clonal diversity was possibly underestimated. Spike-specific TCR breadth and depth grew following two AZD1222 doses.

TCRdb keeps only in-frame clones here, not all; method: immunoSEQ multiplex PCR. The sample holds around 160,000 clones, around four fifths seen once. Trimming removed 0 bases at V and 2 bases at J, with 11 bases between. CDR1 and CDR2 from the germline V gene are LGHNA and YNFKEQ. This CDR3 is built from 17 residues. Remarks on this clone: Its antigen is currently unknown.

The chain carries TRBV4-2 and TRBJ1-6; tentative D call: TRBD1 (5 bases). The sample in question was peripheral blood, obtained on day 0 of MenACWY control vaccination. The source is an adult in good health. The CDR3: CASSQDGSGTYNSPLHF. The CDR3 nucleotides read TGTGCCAGCAGCCAAGATGGTTCAGGGACCTATAATTCACCCCTCCACTTT.